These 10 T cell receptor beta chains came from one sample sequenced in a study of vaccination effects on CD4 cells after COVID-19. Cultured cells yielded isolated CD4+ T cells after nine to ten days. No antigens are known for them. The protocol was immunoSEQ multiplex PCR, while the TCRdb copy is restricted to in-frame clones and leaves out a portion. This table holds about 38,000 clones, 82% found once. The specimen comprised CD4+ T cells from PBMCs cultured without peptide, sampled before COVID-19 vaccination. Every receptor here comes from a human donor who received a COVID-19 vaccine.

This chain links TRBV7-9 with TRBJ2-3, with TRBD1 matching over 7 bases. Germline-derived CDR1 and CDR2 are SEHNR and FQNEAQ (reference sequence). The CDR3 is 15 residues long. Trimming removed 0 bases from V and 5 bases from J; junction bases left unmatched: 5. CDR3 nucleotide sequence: TGTGCCAGCAGCTTAGCGACAGGGTCGGGAGATACGCAGTATTTT. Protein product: CASSLATGSGDTQYF.

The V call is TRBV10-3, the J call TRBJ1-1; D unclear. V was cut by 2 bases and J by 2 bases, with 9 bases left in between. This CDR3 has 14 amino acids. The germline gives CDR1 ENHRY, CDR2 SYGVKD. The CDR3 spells CAISEVAGNTEAFF. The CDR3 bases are TGTGCCATCAGTGAGGTCGCGGGAAACACTGAAGCTTTCTTT.

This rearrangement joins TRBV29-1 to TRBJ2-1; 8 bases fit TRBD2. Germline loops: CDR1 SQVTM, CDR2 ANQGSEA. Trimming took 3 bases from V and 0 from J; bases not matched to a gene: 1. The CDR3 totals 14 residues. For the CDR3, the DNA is TGCAGCGTTGAGCGGGGGGCCTCCTACAATGAGCAGTTCTTC. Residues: CSVERGASYNEQFF.

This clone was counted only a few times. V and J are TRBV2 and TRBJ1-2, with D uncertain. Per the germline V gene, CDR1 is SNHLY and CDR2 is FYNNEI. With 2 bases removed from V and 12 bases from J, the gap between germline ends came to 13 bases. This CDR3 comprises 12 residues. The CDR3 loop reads CASSERAATNTF. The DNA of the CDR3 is TGTGCCAGCAGTGAAAGGGCGGCGACTAACACCTTC.

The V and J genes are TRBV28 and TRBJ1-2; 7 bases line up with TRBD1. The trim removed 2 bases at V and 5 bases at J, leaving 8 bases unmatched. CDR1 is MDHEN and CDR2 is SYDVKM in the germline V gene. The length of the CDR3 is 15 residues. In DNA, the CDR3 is TGTGCCAGCAGTTTACTCCGGGCAGGGGGTTATGGCTACACCTTC. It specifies CASSLLRAGGYGYTF.

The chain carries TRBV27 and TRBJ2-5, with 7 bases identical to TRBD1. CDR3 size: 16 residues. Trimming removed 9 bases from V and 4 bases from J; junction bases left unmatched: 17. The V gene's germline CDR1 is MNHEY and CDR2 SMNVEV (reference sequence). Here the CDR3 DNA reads TGTGCCAGGGCCGTCGGGACAGCGAATTTAAGAGAGACCCAGTACTTC. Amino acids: CARAVGTANLRETQYF.

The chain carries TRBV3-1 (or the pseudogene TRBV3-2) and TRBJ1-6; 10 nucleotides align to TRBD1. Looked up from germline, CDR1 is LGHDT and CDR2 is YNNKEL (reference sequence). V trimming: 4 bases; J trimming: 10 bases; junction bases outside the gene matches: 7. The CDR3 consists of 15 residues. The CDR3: CASSPFGQGGSPLHF. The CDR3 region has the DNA TGTGCCAGCAGCCCCTTCGGACAGGGGGGCTCACCCCTCCACTTT.

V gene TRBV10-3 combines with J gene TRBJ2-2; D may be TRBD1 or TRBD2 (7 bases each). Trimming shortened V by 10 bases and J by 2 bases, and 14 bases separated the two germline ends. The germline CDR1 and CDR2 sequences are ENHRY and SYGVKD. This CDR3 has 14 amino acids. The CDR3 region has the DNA TGTGCCACGGGGGGACAGTTCAACACCGGGGAGCTGTTTTTT. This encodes CATGGQFNTGELFF.

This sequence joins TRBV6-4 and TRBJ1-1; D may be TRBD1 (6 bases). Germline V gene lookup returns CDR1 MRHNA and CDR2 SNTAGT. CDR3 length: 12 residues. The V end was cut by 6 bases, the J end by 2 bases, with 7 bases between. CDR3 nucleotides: TGTGCCAGCAGGGGACAAAACACTGAAGCTTTCTTT. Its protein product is CASRGQNTEAFF.

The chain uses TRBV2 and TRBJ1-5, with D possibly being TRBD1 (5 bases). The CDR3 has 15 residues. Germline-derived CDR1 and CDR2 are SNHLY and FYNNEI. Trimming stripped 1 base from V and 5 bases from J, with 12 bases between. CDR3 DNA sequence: TGTGCCAGCAGTGAAGAGAGGGGATGGTATCAGCCCCAGCATTTT. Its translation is CASSEERGWYQPQHF.